This is a list of T cell receptor beta chains from one sample in a study of blood T cell repertoires in COVID-19. The data were produced by immunoSEQ multiplex PCR, yet TCRdb's version contains in-frame clones alone and is incomplete. This table has roughly 300,000 clones, 80% to 90% appearing once. The sample comprised peripheral blood. The receptor source for this set is a woman aged 40 to 50 who had recovered from COVID-19. The CDR3 runs from the conserved cysteine through the conserved F or W. The D gene is left open where the match is weak. A clone size is listed for some rows: how often the clone was seen (once, few, many), or a class if it is expanded.

d_gene	abundance	j_gene	v_gene	CDR3aa	CDR3nt
.	.	TRBJ1-3	TRBV7-9	CASSFLDGISGNTIYF	TGTGCCAGCAGCTTTTTAGACGGGATCTCTGGAAACACCATATATTTT
.	.	TRBJ2-3	TRBV5-1	CASSLARRDYTQYF	TGCGCCAGCAGCTTAGCACGCAGGGATTATACGCAGTATTTT
.	.	TRBJ2-3	TRBV15	CATSRDRLALHTDTQYF	TGTGCCACCAGCAGAGATCGGTTAGCGCTACACACAGATACGCAGTATTTT
.	.	TRBJ1-1	TRBV18	CASSPYLETPDTEAFF	TGTGCCAGCTCACCTTATCTGGAGACTCCGGACACTGAAGCTTTCTTT
TRBD1	.	TRBJ1-5	TRBV5-1	CASSLYETGYNQPQHF	TGCGCCAGCAGCTTGTATGAGACAGGGTACAATCAGCCCCAGCATTTT
.	few	TRBJ1-1	TRBV12-5	CASGPPGHQWAEAFF	TGTGCTAGTGGACCACCTGGACACCAGTGGGCTGAAGCTTTCTTT
TRBD1	.	TRBJ1-5	TRBV5-1	CASSLDRGGQPQHF	TGCGCCAGCAGCCTGGACAGGGGGGGCCAGCCCCAGCATTTT
TRBD1	.	TRBJ1-1	TRBV5-1	CASSWTGSSGFF	TGCGCCAGCAGCTGGACAGGGTCGTCGGGTTTCTTT
.	few	TRBJ2-3	TRBV24-1	CATSDTPTDTQYF	TGTGCCACCAGTGATACTCCCACAGATACGCAGTATTTT
.	once	TRBJ1-6	TRBV7-2	CASSLGWGVKVGNSPLHF	TGTGCCAGCAGCTTAGGGTGGGGCGTGAAAGTTGGTAATTCACCCCTCCACTTT
.	.	TRBJ1-5	TRBV6-5	CASRPGLSNQPQHF	TGTGCCAGCAGGCCAGGTTTAAGCAATCAGCCCCAGCATTTT
.	once	TRBJ2-6	TRBV27	CASSSAGAGANVLTF	TGTGCCAGCAGTTCAGCAGGGGCCGGGGCCAACGTCCTGACTTTC
TRBD2	.	TRBJ2-1	TRBV4-2	CASSQAPSGGSDEQFF	TGTGCCAGCAGCCAAGCCCCGAGCGGGGGGAGCGATGAGCAGTTCTTC
.	.	TRBJ1-1	TRBV7-9	CASSPGRSLTEAFF	TGTGCCAGCAGCCCGGGGAGGAGTTTGACTGAAGCTTTCTTT
.	once	TRBJ2-3	TRBV12-2	CASRRSTDTQYF	TGTGCAAGTCGCCGTAGCACAGATACGCAGTATTTT
TRBD1	once	TRBJ2-5	TRBV3-1/TRBV3-2	CASSSNRGETQYF	TGTGCCAGCAGTTCGAACAGGGGGGAGACCCAGTACTTC
TRBD1	.	TRBJ1-4	TRBV5-1	CASSSGGQTREKLFF	TGCGCCAGCAGCTCAGGGGGACAGACGCGTGAAAAACTGTTTTTT
TRBD1	.	TRBJ1-2	TRBV5-4	CASSSGTENYGYTF	TGTGCCAGCAGCTCCGGGACAGAAAACTATGGCTACACCTTC
.	.	TRBJ2-7	TRBV7-9	CASSLQETSYEQYF	TGTGCCAGCAGCTTACAGGAAACCTCCTACGAGCAGTACTTC
.	.	TRBJ1-1	TRBV9	CASSLQPEFEAFF	TGTGCCAGCAGCCTACAACCGGAGTTCGAAGCTTTCTTT
.	.	TRBJ1-5	TRBV5-1	CASSVDGDPTQPQHF	TGCGCCAGCAGCGTGGACGGAGACCCAACTCAGCCCCAGCATTTT
TRBD1	once	TRBJ1-4	TRBV27	CASSSTGGADEKLFF	TGTGCCAGCAGTTCGACAGGGGGCGCTGATGAAAAACTGTTTTTT
TRBD2	.	TRBJ2-3	TRBV4-1	CASSQGRGADTDTQYF	TGCGCCAGCAGCCAAGGGCGGGGGGCGGACACAGATACGCAGTATTTT
.	.	TRBJ1-1	TRBV10-2	CASRGTGTKLNTEAFF	TGCGCCAGCAGGGGTACAGGGACCAAATTGAACACTGAAGCTTTCTTT
.	.	TRBJ2-4	TRBV19	CASSIVGPGQGKNIQYF	TGTGCCAGTAGTATAGTAGGACCGGGGCAGGGGAAAAACATTCAGTACTTC
.	few	TRBJ2-6	TRBV5-4	CASSLAVAPRNSGANVLTF	TGTGCCAGCAGCTTGGCTGTGGCCCCGAGGAACTCTGGGGCCAACGTCCTGACTTTC
TRBD2	many	TRBJ2-3	TRBV9	CASSVLTGGRTDTQYF	TGTGCCAGCAGCGTATTAACGGGGGGGCGGACAGATACGCAGTATTTT
TRBD1	.	TRBJ1-1	TRBV18	CASSARQGPNTEAFF	TGTGCCAGCTCAGCCCGACAGGGGCCGAACACTGAAGCTTTCTTT
.	.	TRBJ2-6	TRBV5-1	CASSQANSGANVLTF	TGCGCCAGCAGCCAGGCGAACTCTGGGGCCAACGTCCTGACTTTC
TRBD1	.	TRBJ1-6	TRBV27	CASSLSRDRENSPLHF	TGTGCCAGCAGTTTATCTAGGGACAGGGAAAATTCACCCCTCCACTTT
.	.	TRBJ1-1	TRBV5-6	CASSLQGYTEAFF	TGTGCCAGCAGCTTGCAGGGTTACACTGAAGCTTTCTTT
.	.	TRBJ1-1	TRBV10-3	CAISERQGPTEAFF	TGTGCCATCAGTGAGAGGCAGGGGCCGACTGAAGCTTTCTTT
TRBD1	.	TRBJ2-7	TRBV5-6	CASSPRDRGSYEQYF	TGTGCCAGCAGCCCCCGGGACAGGGGATCCTACGAGCAGTACTTC
.	.	TRBJ2-2	TRBV6-5	CASSYSQGRELFF	TGTGCCAGCAGTTACTCACAGGGTCGGGAGCTGTTTTTT
.	.	TRBJ1-6	TRBV5-6	CASSFSGREAPLHF	TGTGCCAGCAGCTTTTCGGGGCGGGAGGCACCCCTCCACTTT
.	.	TRBJ2-3	TRBV5-5	CASSSLRAPDTQYF	TGTGCCAGCAGCAGTCTCAGGGCTCCAGATACGCAGTATTTT
TRBD1	.	TRBJ2-7	TRBV24-1	CATSVPGQPSSYEQYF	TGTGCCACCAGTGTCCCGGGACAGCCAAGCTCCTACGAGCAGTACTTC
TRBD1	.	TRBJ1-1	TRBV4-3	CASSQLYRGTEAFF	TGCGCCAGCAGCCAACTCTACAGGGGAACTGAAGCTTTCTTT